Below, 24 T cell receptor beta chains from the same sample are listed, as sequenced in a study of CD4 T cells in relation to SARS-CoV-2 and coronaviruses. The unexposed donors gave CD4+ T cells in about 2011-2018, prior to COVID-19. Isolation of CD4+ T cells took place after nine to ten days in culture. Repertoires were generated with immunoSEQ multiplex PCR, while TCRdb's copy carries only in-frame clones and drops some. This repertoire shows 15,000 to 20,000 clones, roughly 80% found once; its top ten account for about 17%. For these receptors, no antigen is known. Sequencing was carried out using CD4+ T cells from PBMCs, cultured in vitro. The receptors here all came from a human donor in good health.

The rearrangement links TRBV5-1 to TRBJ2-7, with a tentative D call TRBD2 (6 bases). V dropped 0 bases and J dropped 0 bases, with 10 bases sitting between them. The germline gives CDR1 SGHRS, CDR2 YFSETQ. The length of the CDR3 is 15 residues. The CDR3 region is CASSLGWRDSYEQYF. The CDR3 DNA is TGCGCCAGCAGCTTGGGATGGCGGGACTCCTACGAGCAGTACTTC. Full variable domain (missing parts from reference TRBV5-1 and TRBJ2-7): KAGVTQTPRYLIKTRGQQVTLSCSPISGHRSVSWYQQTPGQGLQFLFEYFSETQRNKGNFPGRFSGRQFSNSRSEMNVSTLELGDSALYLCASSLGWRDSYEQYFGPGTRLTVT.

The chain uses TRBV30 and TRBJ2-7; 7 bases are a match to TRBD1. CDR1 and CDR2 (germline): GTSNPN, SVGIG (reference sequence). Trimming cost V 3 bases and J 0 bases; bases outside gene matches: 5. This CDR3 is 14 amino acids long. The CDR3 is CAWSDRQGSYEQYF. As DNA, the CDR3 is TGTGCCTGGAGCGATCGACAGGGCTCCTACGAGCAGTACTTC.

The CDR3: CASSLVELAVSYNEQFF. CDR3 DNA: TGTGCCAGCAGCTTAGTCGAACTAGCGGTCTCCTACAATGAGCAGTTCTTC. The chain combines TRBV7-9 with TRBJ2-1, with 8 bases matching TRBD2. The CDR3 sequence is 17 residues long. CDR1 is SEHNR and CDR2 is FQNEAQ in the germline V gene (reference sequence). J gave up 0 bases and V 1 base, and 5 bases lay outside the gene matches.

V usage is TRBV7-5 and J usage is TRBJ1-2. TRBV7-5 is shown as a pseudogene. This CDR3 contains 17 residues. The CDR3 nucleotides read TGTGCCAGAAGCTCTCGAAAGGACCCCTCCGATAACTATGGCTACACCTTC. Translation gives CARSSRKDPSDNYGYTF.

The rearrangement uses TRBV7-2 and TRBJ1-5; D unclear. The CDR3 contains 13 residues. Germline V gene lookup returns CDR1 SGHTA and CDR2 FQGNSA. The V end was cut by 1 base, the J end by 5 bases, with 6 bases between. CDR3 sequence reads: CASSLGSHQPQHF. The CDR3 nucleotides are TGTGCCAGCAGCTTAGGATCACATCAGCCCCAGCATTTT.

The gene calls are TRBV19 and TRBJ1-1, with D unclear. In germline, CDR1 is LNHDA, CDR2 SQIVND (reference sequence). There are 14 residues in the CDR3. Trimming cost V 0 bases and J 2 bases, with 7 bases left between them. The CDR3 DNA is TGTGCCAGTAGTATAGATCGAGTAAACACTGAAGCTTTCTTT. This translates into CASSIDRVNTEAFF.

The J gene is TRBJ2-2, the V gene TRBV6-5; tentatively, D is TRBD1 (6 bases). The CDR3 is 14 amino acids. From germline, CDR1 is MNHEY and CDR2 SVGAGI. Trimming took 6 bases from V and 5 from J, leaving 13 bases between them. Here the CDR3 DNA reads TGTGCCAGCAGCCCACCCACAGGGACCGGGGAGCTGTTTTTT. Protein sequence: CASSPPTGTGELFF.

This clone showed up just a few times. This CDR3 reads CASSPRGRFGNTIYF. DNA for the CDR3: TGTGCCAGCAGCCCAAGGGGGAGGTTTGGAAACACCATATATTTT. The V and J genes are TRBV7-3 and TRBJ1-3; D may be TRBD1 (6 bases). Germline CDR1 SGHTA, CDR2 FQGTGA. V was pared by 5 bases and J by 3 bases, with 14 bases between. This CDR3 contains 15 residues.

The V gene is TRBV3-1 (or the pseudogene TRBV3-2), the J gene TRBJ2-7; D ambiguous. Per germline, CDR1 LGHDT and CDR2 YNNKEL (reference sequence). CDR3 length: 12 residues. Trimming stripped 0 bases from V and 6 bases from J, with 6 bases between. CDR3: CASSQEFTEQYF. For the CDR3, the DNA is TGTGCCAGCAGCCAAGAATTTACCGAGCAGTACTTC.

The rearrangement uses TRBV6-1 and TRBJ2-3, with D possibly matching TRBD1 (6 bases). The germline V gene encodes CDR1 MNHNS and CDR2 SASEGT. The V gene lost 3 bases and the J gene lost 5 bases, with 12 bases spanning the gap. The CDR3 consists of 14 residues. The CDR3, as DNA: TGTGCCAGCAGTGACCGGGACACCCTAGATACGCAGTATTTT. It is translated as CASSDRDTLDTQYF.

This rearrangement joins TRBV3-1 (or the pseudogene TRBV3-2) to TRBJ2-5; unclear D gene. Germline CDR1 reads LGHDT; CDR2 reads YNNKEL (reference sequence). Trimming stripped 4 bases from V and 1 base from J, with 10 bases between. CDR3 length: 14 amino acids. The CDR3 reads CASSPPQPQETQYF. The CDR3 nucleotides read TGTGCCAGCAGCCCCCCCCAGCCCCAAGAGACCCAGTACTTC.

The J gene is TRBJ1-1, the V gene TRBV18; TRBD1 is a possible D gene (5 bases). The CDR3 consists of 12 residues. Germline CDR1 reads KGHSH; CDR2 reads LQKENI. V shed 3 bases and J shed 11 bases, with 13 bases lying between them. CDR3 protein: CASSPKGRDAFF. The CDR3 nucleotides are TGTGCCAGCTCACCTAAAGGGAGGGACGCTTTCTTT. Looking up the rest from reference TRBV18 and TRBJ1-1 gives the full variable domain: NAGVMQNPRHLVRRRGQEARLRCSPMKGHSHVYWYRQLPEEGLKFMVYLQKENIIDESGMPKERFSAEFPKEGPSILRIQQVVRGDSAAYFCASSPKGRDAFFGQGTRLTVV.

The chain recombines TRBV6-4 with TRBJ2-3, with D perhaps TRBD2 (5 bases). Germline assignment: CDR1 MRHNA and CDR2 SNTAGT. Trimming took 0 bases from V and 5 from J, leaving 9 bases between them. This CDR3 has 14 amino acids. DNA of the CDR3: TGTGCCAGCAGTGACTCGGGAGAGGGAGATACGCAGTATTTT. The encoded protein is CASSDSGEGDTQYF.

This chain uses TRBV30 with TRBJ2-5, with TRBD2 matching 7 bases. The CDR3 is made up of 15 amino acids. V lost 1 base to trimming and J lost 5 bases; unmatched junction nucleotides: 10. Germline V gene sequence: CDR1 GTSNPN, CDR2 SVGIG (reference sequence). CDR3 nucleotide sequence: TGTGCCTGGAGTGGGGGGGAGGGCCGTTGGGAGACCCAGTACTTC. This encodes CAWSGGEGRWETQYF. The variable domain in full, completed from reference TRBV30 and TRBJ2-5, reads SQTIHQWPATLVQPVGSPLSLECTVEGTSNPNLYWYRQAAGRGLQLLFYSVGIGQISSEVPQNLSASRPQDRQFILSSKKLLLSDSGFYLCAWSGGEGRWETQYFGPGTRLLVL.

The rearrangement joins TRBV10-3 to TRBJ2-7; D might be TRBD1 (6 bases). V was trimmed by 0 bases and J by 3 bases, leaving 15 bases between them. CDR3 length equals 16 residues. Germline assignment: CDR1 ENHRY and CDR2 SYGVKD. CDR3 sequence (DNA): TGTGCCATCAGTGAGTCGGCAGGGGCAGGGAGCTACGAGCAGTACTTC. Amino acids: CAISESAGAGSYEQYF.

This sequence joins TRBV12-3 or TRBV12-4 and TRBJ1-2; D may be TRBD1 (6 bases). V shed 6 bases and J shed 1 base, with 9 bases lying between them. CDR3 length: 13 residues. The CDR3 is CASSLQGNYGYTF. CDR3 nucleotides: TGTGCCAGCAGCCTACAGGGTAACTATGGCTACACCTTC.

This rearrangement joins TRBV5-4 to TRBJ1-1; TRBD1 matches at 7 bases. The CDR3 is 13 residues long. The germline gives CDR1 SGHNT, CDR2 YYREEE (reference sequence). The V and J ends lost 5 bases and 4 bases, in that order; junction bases with no gene match: 5. The CDR3 region has the DNA TGTGCCAGCAGGTTACAGGGGTCCACTGAAGCTTTCTTT. Amino acids: CASRLQGSTEAFF.

This chain uses TRBV6-5 with TRBJ2-1; D might be TRBD1 or TRBD2, each matching 5 bases. With 6 bases removed from V and 3 bases from J, the gap between germline ends came to 15 bases. From germline, CDR1 is MNHEY and CDR2 SVGAGI. The CDR3 contains 15 residues. The CDR3 spells CASSQTGTDYNEQFF. The CDR3 DNA reads TGTGCCAGCAGCCAAACCGGGACCGACTACAATGAGCAGTTCTTC.

This clone was detected only once. V and J are TRBV19 and TRBJ2-1; 7 bases align to TRBD1. J was trimmed by 0 bases and V by 8 bases; bases with no gene match: 16. Germline CDR1 LNHDA, CDR2 SQIVND (reference sequence). The CDR3 covers 18 residues. This CDR3 reads CASGRQGKYDRSYNEQFF. In DNA, the CDR3 is TGTGCCAGTGGAAGACAGGGAAAATACGACCGCTCCTACAATGAGCAGTTCTTC.

DNA of the CDR3: TGTGCCAGCAGTACCCCGATAGGGGGCGAGCAGTACTTC. This gives the protein CASSTPIGGEQYF. The chain has TRBV28 and TRBJ2-7; tentatively, D is TRBD1 (6 bases). CDR1 and CDR2 from the germline V gene are MDHEN and SYDVKM. CDR3 size: 13 residues. Trimming cost V 5 bases and J 6 bases, with 14 bases left between them.

This rearrangement joins TRBV2 to TRBJ2-1, with D perhaps TRBD2 (6 bases). Germline CDR1 is SNHLY and CDR2 is FYNNEI. This CDR3 has 13 amino acids. The V end was cut by 10 bases, the J end by 6 bases, with 16 bases between. The CDR3: CATRDSPSNEQFF. CDR3 nucleotide sequence: TGTGCCACGCGGGACTCCCCTTCCAATGAGCAGTTCTTC.

This chain uses TRBV18 with TRBJ2-7; TRBD2 agrees at 10 bases. The CDR3 has 14 amino acids. V trimming: 7 bases; J trimming: 5 bases; junction bases outside the gene matches: 8. CDR1 is KGHSH, CDR2 LQKENI, per germline. CDR3 nucleotides: TGTGCCAGCTTAAAAATAGCGGGAGGCCACGAGCAGTACTTC. Translated: CASLKIAGGHEQYF.

The rearrangement links TRBV7-2 to TRBJ2-1; 9 nucleotides align to TRBD2. J was trimmed by 14 bases and V by 1 base; bases with no gene match: 6. The CDR3 is 13 amino acids. The germline V gene has CDR1 SGHTA and CDR2 FQGNSA. The CDR3 is CASSLGPAGGKFF. Here the CDR3 DNA reads TGTGCCAGCAGCTTAGGTCCCGCGGGAGGGAAGTTCTTC.

The rearrangement links TRBV19 to TRBJ1-2; D unclear. The V end was cut by 4 bases, the J end by 6 bases, with 15 bases between. Germline lookup yields CDR1 LNHDA and CDR2 SQIVND (reference sequence). The CDR3 is 14 residues long. CDR3 residues: CASSNAPSPDGYTF. In DNA, the CDR3 is TGTGCCAGTAGTAATGCGCCGAGCCCCGATGGCTACACCTTC.